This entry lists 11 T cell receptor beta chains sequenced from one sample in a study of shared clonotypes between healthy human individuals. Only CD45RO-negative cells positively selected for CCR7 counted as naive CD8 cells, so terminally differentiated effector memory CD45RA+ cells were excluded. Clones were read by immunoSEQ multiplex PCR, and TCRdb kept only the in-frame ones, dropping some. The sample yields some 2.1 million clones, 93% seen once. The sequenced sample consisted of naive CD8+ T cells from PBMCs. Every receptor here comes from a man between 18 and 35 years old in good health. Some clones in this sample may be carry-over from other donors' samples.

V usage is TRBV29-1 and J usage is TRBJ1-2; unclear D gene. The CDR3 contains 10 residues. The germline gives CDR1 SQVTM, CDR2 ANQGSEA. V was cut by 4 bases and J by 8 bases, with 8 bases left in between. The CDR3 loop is CSVVDLGYTF. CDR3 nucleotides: TGCAGCGTTGTAGATCTAGGCTACACCTTC.

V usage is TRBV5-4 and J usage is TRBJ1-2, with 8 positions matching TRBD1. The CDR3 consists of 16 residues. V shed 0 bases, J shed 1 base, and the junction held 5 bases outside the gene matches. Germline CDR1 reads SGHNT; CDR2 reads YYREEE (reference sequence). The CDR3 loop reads CASSLADRGVNYGYTF. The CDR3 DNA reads TGTGCCAGCAGCTTGGCCGACAGGGGAGTTAACTATGGCTACACCTTC.

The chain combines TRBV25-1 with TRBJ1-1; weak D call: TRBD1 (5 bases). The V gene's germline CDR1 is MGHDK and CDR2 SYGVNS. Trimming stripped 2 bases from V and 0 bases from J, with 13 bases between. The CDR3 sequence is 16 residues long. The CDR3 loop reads CASSERGSRMNTEAFF. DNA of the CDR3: TGTGCCAGCAGTGAAAGGGGAAGTAGGATGAACACTGAAGCTTTCTTT.

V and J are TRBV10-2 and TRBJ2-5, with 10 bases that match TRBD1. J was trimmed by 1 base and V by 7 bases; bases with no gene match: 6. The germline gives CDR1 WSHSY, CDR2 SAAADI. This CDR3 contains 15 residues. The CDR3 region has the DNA TGCGCCAGCAACATGGGGACAGGGGTCCAAGAGACCCAGTACTTC. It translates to CASNMGTGVQETQYF.

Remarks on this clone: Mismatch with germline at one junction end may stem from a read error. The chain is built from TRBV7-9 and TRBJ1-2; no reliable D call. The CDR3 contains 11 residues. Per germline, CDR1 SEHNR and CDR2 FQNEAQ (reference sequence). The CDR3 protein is CASRQEPDHIF. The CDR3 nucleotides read TGTGCCAGCAGGCAAGAACCTGACCACATCTTC.

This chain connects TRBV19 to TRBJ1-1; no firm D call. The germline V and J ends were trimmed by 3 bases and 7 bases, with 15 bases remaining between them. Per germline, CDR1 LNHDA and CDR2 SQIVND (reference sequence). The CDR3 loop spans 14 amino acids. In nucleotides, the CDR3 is TGTGCCAGTAGTATCCCCCGGCAGCCAGATGAAGCTTTCTTT. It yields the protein CASSIPRQPDEAFF.

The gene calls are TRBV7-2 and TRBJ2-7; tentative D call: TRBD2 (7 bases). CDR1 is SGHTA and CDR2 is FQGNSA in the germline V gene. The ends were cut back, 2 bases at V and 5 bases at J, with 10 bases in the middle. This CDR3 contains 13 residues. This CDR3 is CASSLRGRDEQYF. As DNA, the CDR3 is TGTGCCAGCAGCTTAAGGGGGAGGGACGAGCAGTACTTC.

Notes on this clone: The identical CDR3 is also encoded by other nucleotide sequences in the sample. DNA of the CDR3: TGTGCCAGCAGTTCCCGTGACAGATACAATGAGCAGTTCTTC. Protein product: CASSSRDRYNEQFF. The chain recombines TRBV27 with TRBJ2-1; maybe TRBD1 (5 bases). There are 14 residues in the CDR3. Trimming removed 4 bases at V and 4 bases at J, with 11 bases between. Germline values: CDR1 MNHEY, CDR2 SMNVEV (reference sequence).

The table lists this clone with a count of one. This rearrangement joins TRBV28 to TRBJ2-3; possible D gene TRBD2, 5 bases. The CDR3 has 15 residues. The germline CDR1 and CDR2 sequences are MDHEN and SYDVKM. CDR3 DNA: TGTGCTGTCGTTGAGGACTCGATCGGTCTAGATACGCAGTATTTT. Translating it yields CAVVEDSIGLDTQYF. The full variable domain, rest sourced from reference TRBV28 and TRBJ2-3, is DVKVTQSSRYLVKRTGEKVFLECVQDMDHENMFWYRQDPGLGLRLIYFSYDVKMKEKGDIPEGYSVSREKKERFSLILESASTNQTSMYLCAVVEDSIGLDTQYFGPGTRLTVL.

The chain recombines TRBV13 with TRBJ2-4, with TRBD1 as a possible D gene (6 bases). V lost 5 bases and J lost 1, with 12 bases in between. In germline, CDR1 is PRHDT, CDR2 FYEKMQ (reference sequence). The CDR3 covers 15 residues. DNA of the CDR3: TGTGCCAGCAGCCACAGGGTCGAGGCCAAAAACATTCAGTACTTC. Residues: CASSHRVEAKNIQYF.

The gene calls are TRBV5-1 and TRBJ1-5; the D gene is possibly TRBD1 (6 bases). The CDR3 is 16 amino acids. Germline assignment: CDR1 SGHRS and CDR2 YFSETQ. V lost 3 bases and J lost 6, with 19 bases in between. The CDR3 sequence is CASSSPVGGIPQPQHF. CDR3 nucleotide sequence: TGCGCCAGCAGCTCCCCTGTAGGGGGGATTCCTCAGCCCCAGCATTTT. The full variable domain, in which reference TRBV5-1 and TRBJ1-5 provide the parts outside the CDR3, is KAGVTQTPRYLIKTRGQQVTLSCSPISGHRSVSWYQQTPGQGLQFLFEYFSETQRNKGNFPGRFSGRQFSNSRSEMNVSTLELGDSALYLCASSSPVGGIPQPQHFGDGTRLSIL.